This is a list of T cell receptor beta chains from one sample in a study of shared clonotypes between healthy human individuals. Libraries were prepared by immunoSEQ multiplex PCR; TCRdb keeps only in-frame clonotypes and omits some of them. The sample has 500,000 to 550,000 clones; about 96% are singletons. The sample taken for sequencing was naive CD4+ T cells sorted from blood. Every receptor here comes from a woman in her twenties or thirties in good health. CDR3s include the opening cysteine and the closing phenylalanine or tryptophan. A D gene is named only where the DNA matches it firmly. Some rows have no size entry. The others give once, few or many, or a class for an expanded clone.

abundance	j_gene	d_gene	v_gene	CDR3nt	CDR3aa
NA	TRBJ2-2	NA	TRBV28	TGTGCCAGCAGTTTATCTGGTTCAGGAACCGGGGAGCTGTTTTTT	CASSLSGSGTGELFF
NA	TRBJ2-7	TRBD1	TRBV18	TGTGCCAGCTCACTACTTGACAGGGATGGAGAGCAGTACTTC	CASSLLDRDGEQYF
NA	TRBJ1-3	NA	TRBV9	TGTGCCAGCAGCGTAGCTTCAAGCTCTGGAAACACCATATATTTT	CASSVASSSGNTIYF
NA	TRBJ1-2	NA	TRBV5-1	TGCGCCAGCAGCTTGGAGTCAGGGGTCCGTGGCTACACCTTC	CASSLESGVRGYTF
NA	TRBJ2-4	NA	TRBV29-1	TGCAGTCCAGGGGCTTCAAGTAACATTCAGTACTTC	CSPGASSNIQYF
NA	TRBJ1-1	NA	TRBV14	TGTGCCAGCAGCAAGGGACTAATCATGAACACTGAAGCTTTCTTT	CASSKGLIMNTEAFF
NA	TRBJ2-1	NA	TRBV28	TGTGCCAGCAGTTTCGTTTCCTACAATGAGCAGTTCTTC	CASSFVSYNEQFF
NA	TRBJ1-2	TRBD1	TRBV29-1	TGCAGCGGATCACAGGGGACGGCTAATGGCTACACCTTC	CSGSQGTANGYTF
once	TRBJ1-1	NA	TRBV11-2	TGTGCCAGCAGCTTAGAAGGGCGACATATGAACACTGAAGCTTTCTTT	CASSLEGRHMNTEAFF
NA	TRBJ2-7	TRBD2	TRBV19	TGTGCCAGAGATATCCCCCGGCAGGGGTTTTTTAGCGGGAGGGTCTACGAGCAGTACTTC	CARDIPRQGFFSGRVYEQYF
NA	TRBJ2-3	NA	TRBV5-4	TGTGCCAGCAGCAGCCTGGGGCGGTTTGCAGATACGCAGTATTTT	CASSSLGRFADTQYF
NA	TRBJ2-7	NA	TRBV19	TGTGCCAGTAGCCGACCGGGACTGACCTCCTACGAGCAGTACTTC	CASSRPGLTSYEQYF
NA	TRBJ2-5	NA	TRBV5-1	TGCGCCAGCACCGACCAGGACAGTAGACCTGGAGGTGTCCAGTACTTC	CASTDQDSRPGGVQYF
NA	TRBJ1-1	NA	TRBV7-9	TGTGCCAGCAGCTTACAATCGATGAACACTGAAGCTTTCTTT	CASSLQSMNTEAFF
NA	TRBJ1-5	NA	TRBV28	TGTGCCAGCAGCCTTGGGCGGCGACAGCCCCAGCATTTT	CASSLGRRQPQHF
once	TRBJ2-7	TRBD2	TRBV18	TGTGCCAGCTCACCACCTAATCCGGGAGGTTCCTCCGAGCAGTACTTC	CASSPPNPGGSSEQYF
NA	TRBJ2-7	TRBD2	TRBV27	TGTGCCAGCACCCGTAGCGGGAGACACGAGCAGTACTTC	CASTRSGRHEQYF
NA	TRBJ2-7	TRBD1	TRBV5-1	TGCGCCAGCAGCTTGGGGACAGGGCCCGAGCAGTACTTC	CASSLGTGPEQYF
NA	TRBJ2-4	TRBD2	TRBV28	TGTGCCAGCAGACCAACCGGGACTAGCTTATACATTCAGTACTTC	CASRPTGTSLYIQYF
NA	TRBJ2-7	NA	TRBV19	TGTGCCAGTAGTATTAAAGTCGAGCGAGTCGGGGGATTCTACGAGCAGTACTTC	CASSIKVERVGGFYEQYF
NA	TRBJ2-7	NA	TRBV27	TGTGCCAGCAGTTCCTCTCCCGGAGAGCAGTACTTC	CASSSSPGEQYF
NA	TRBJ2-1	NA	TRBV5-1	TGCGCCAGTACGACCTCTTCGATTTGGGACAATGAGCAGTTCTTC	CASTTSSIWDNEQFF
NA	TRBJ1-3	NA	TRBV28	TGTGCCAGCAGAAGCCAACGGGACTACTCTGGAAACACCATATATTTT	CASRSQRDYSGNTIYF
NA	TRBJ1-1	NA	TRBV28	TGTGCCAGCATGGGAGGACAGACGGGGCAAGCTTTCTTT	CASMGGQTGQAFF
once	TRBJ1-2	NA	TRBV11-2	TGTGCCAGCAGCCCGACAGGAGCTAACTATGGCTACACCTTC	CASSPTGANYGYTF
once	TRBJ1-1	NA	TRBV6-1	TGTGCCAGCAGTGAAGCGGCAAACACTGAAGCTTTCTTT	CASSEAANTEAFF
NA	TRBJ2-1	TRBD2	TRBV27	TGTGCCAGCAGTTCTCCCCGATCTAGCGGGAGGCCATGGGAGCAGTTCTTC	CASSSPRSSGRPWEQFF
NA	TRBJ2-2	NA	TRBV10-3	TGTGCCATCAGTGGGCAGCAGGGGAGCACCGGGGAGCTGTTTTTT	CAISGQQGSTGELFF
few	TRBJ2-7	NA	TRBV10-3	TGTGCCATCAGCCGGGACTCCTCCTACGAGCAGTACTTC	CAISRDSSYEQYF
NA	TRBJ2-7	NA	TRBV19	TGTGCCAGTAGTTCAGGACAGTCTCAACCCGGCGAGCAGTACTTC	CASSSGQSQPGEQYF
NA	TRBJ1-1	NA	TRBV6-5	TGTGCCAGCAGTTACGGTTCAGTCGGCACTGAAGCTTTCTTT	CASSYGSVGTEAFF
NA	TRBJ2-2	NA	TRBV27	TGTGCCAGCACCCCCAGACAGATTTTATCCAACACCGGGGAGCTGTTTTTT	CASTPRQILSNTGELFF
few	TRBJ2-2	NA	TRBV4-1	TGCGCCAGCAGCCAAGCGGAGACGGCGAACACCGGGGAGCTGTTTTTT	CASSQAETANTGELFF
NA	TRBJ1-2	NA	TRBV28	TGTGCCAGCAGCAATCCGCCCCGGGGCTACACCTTC	CASSNPPRGYTF
NA	TRBJ2-1	TRBD2	TRBV19	TGTGCCAGTAGTACGGGCGCTTCGGGGCCAGCGGGGGCCTACAATGAGCAGTTCTTC	CASSTGASGPAGAYNEQFF
NA	TRBJ1-1	NA	TRBV18	TGTGCCAGCTCACCAGGACTCGGGGGCGACACTGAAGCTTTCTTT	CASSPGLGGDTEAFF
NA	TRBJ2-7	TRBD2	TRBV28	TGTGCCAGCAGTCCAGCGGGAGAAGGGGACTACGAGCAGTACTTC	CASSPAGEGDYEQYF
NA	TRBJ2-4	TRBD2	TRBV19	TGTGCCAGTAGTACAAACCCGGGACTAGCGGGAGTAGCCAAAAACATTCAGTACTTC	CASSTNPGLAGVAKNIQYF
NA	TRBJ2-4	NA	TRBV30	TGTGCCTGGAGTTTCGTAGGAGTAGCCAAAAACATTCAGTACTTC	CAWSFVGVAKNIQYF
once	TRBJ1-2	NA	TRBV5-8	TGTGCCAGCAGCTTGGTGGCCGTAACAAGTAACTATGGCTACACCTTC	CASSLVAVTSNYGYTF
NA	TRBJ1-4	TRBD1	TRBV5-1	TGCGCCAGCAGCACTGGACAGGGGGGAAATGAAAAACTGTTTTTT	CASSTGQGGNEKLFF
NA	TRBJ2-7	NA	TRBV4-1	TGCGCCAGCAGCTGGACAGAGACCTACGAGCAGTACTTC	CASSWTETYEQYF
NA	TRBJ1-2	TRBD1	TRBV10-3	TGTGCCATCAGCAAATCCGGGACAGGGGACTATGGCTACACCTTC	CAISKSGTGDYGYTF
NA	TRBJ1-2	NA	TRBV7-8	TGTGCCAGCAGCTCAACTCCGGGACCGGAATATGGCTACACCTTC	CASSSTPGPEYGYTF
NA	TRBJ2-6	TRBD1	TRBV19	TGTGCCAGTAGTGCAGGGGGAACTGGGGCCAACGTCCTGACTTTC	CASSAGGTGANVLTF
NA	TRBJ2-6	NA	TRBV2	TGTGCCAGCAGTGGACAGCTCTCTGGGGCCAACGTCCTGACTTTC	CASSGQLSGANVLTF
NA	TRBJ1-2	NA	TRBV28	TGTGCCAGCAGCATAGACTCGGATGGGGGCTATGGCTACACCTTC	CASSIDSDGGYGYTF
NA	TRBJ1-6	NA	TRBV30	TGTGCCTGGAGTGTAGTTTGGGGGTCTAATTCACCCCTCCACTTT	CAWSVVWGSNSPLHF
once	TRBJ1-1	NA	TRBV6-6	TGTGCCAGCAGTTACGGGGGCGTGAACACTGAAGCTTTCTTT	CASSYGGVNTEAFF
NA	TRBJ2-1	TRBD2	TRBV6-4	TGTGCCAGCAGTGCGGCTAGCGGGACAGATGAGCAGTTCTTC	CASSAASGTDEQFF
NA	TRBJ1-5	TRBD1	TRBV10-3	TGTGCCATCAGGCAGGGGGCGGATCAGCCCCAGCATTTT	CAIRQGADQPQHF
NA	TRBJ2-1	NA	TRBV28	TGTGCCAGCAGCTTTGGACGTTCCGGGACCTACAATGAGCAGTTCTTC	CASSFGRSGTYNEQFF
NA	TRBJ2-7	NA	TRBV6-1	TGTGCCAGCAGTGAATGGGGGAGCTCCTACGAGCAGTACTTC	CASSEWGSSYEQYF
NA	TRBJ1-1	NA	TRBV5-5	TGTGCCAGCAGCTTGGGGGGGAATCTAGATGAAGCTTTCTTT	CASSLGGNLDEAFF
NA	TRBJ1-5	TRBD1	TRBV28	TGTGCCAGCAGTTTCGAGGGACAGGGGGCCAATCAGCCCCAGCATTTT	CASSFEGQGANQPQHF
NA	TRBJ2-7	TRBD1	TRBV28	TGTGCCAGCAGAACCGGGACAGGGCTAATTTACGAGCAGTACTTC	CASRTGTGLIYEQYF
once	TRBJ2-5	NA	TRBV28	TGTGCCAGCAGTTCGGAATGGGCGGGACCCCAAGAGACCCAGTACTTC	CASSSEWAGPQETQYF
NA	TRBJ2-2	NA	TRBV2	TGTGCCAGCCAGGGACTCCCTCCCCCCGGGGAGCTGTTTTTT	CASQGLPPPGELFF
NA	TRBJ2-7	TRBD1	TRBV4-2	TGTGCCAGCAGCACCTCACAGGGGGCAGTCTACGAGCAGTACTTC	CASSTSQGAVYEQYF
NA	TRBJ2-3	NA	TRBV14	TGTGCCAGCAGCCAAGGTCCCCCCGGTGGAGGGGATACGCAGTATTTT	CASSQGPPGGGDTQYF